This record concerns one T cell receptor beta chain sequence. This clone's antigen is unknown. The input lacks base qualities; no much larger clone sits a single base away. The immunoSEQ assay was used to amplify and sequence the TCR beta locus, producing bulk TCR Vbeta CDR3 data. On the authors' methods: CDR3s were excluded if they were non-productive, were shorter than 7 amino acids, or did not start with C or end with F/W. Only specimens with at least 1000 reads were analysed, and clonotypes were defined at the amino acid level. Clonality was computed as 1 minus Pielou's evenness. To equalize library sizes, abundance-weighted random subsampling with replacement was performed and repeated 100 times so that 95% confidence intervals could be reported. The Morisita overlap index was used to quantify repertoire overlap, and the top 40 clones in each specimen were examined for overlap with the irAE. The source is immuneACCESS, and TCRdb retained only in-frame sequences with V and J called. Part of the clones is not carried over; for the studies checked, unresolved V genes explain less than half of this, and the remainder is unexplained. For V, J and clone size, that table is used; D and trimming come from the DNA. This sample gives roughly 23,000 clones in total; just over 90% of them show up just once. The ten largest account for 1.1% to 1.5% of the sample.

This record comes from a study of T cells in tumors and immune-related adverse events (dated by TCRdb to about 2021). The treatment or condition label of this sample denotes: nivolumab (PD-1 blockade) given before sampling. The DNeasy Blood and Tissue Kit was used to extract DNA from formalin-fixed paraffin-embedded specimens. At the junction V is shortened by 8 bases and J by 4 bases; bases outside the gene matches: 6. The germline V gene specifies KGHSH as CDR1 and LQKENI as CDR2. From the cysteine up to the phenylalanine, the CDR3 has a length of 14 residues. Here the CDR3 DNA is all that survives: 42 bases in frame from base 1.

This chain joins TRBV18 to TRBJ1-4, with TRBD1 identical over 8 junction bases. This TCR was recovered from a female donor with metastatic renal cell carcinoma. The starting material was lymph node tissue, obtained from a patient treated with anti-PD-1 therapy. The nucleotides read TGTGCCAGCAGAGGACAGGGAGTTAATGAAAAACTGTTTTTT. It codes for CASRGQGVNEKLFF.